This T cell receptor beta chain was sequenced in a study of somatic mutations in cytotoxic T cells in rheumatoid arthritis. Across the whole study: Some V beta antibody-stained T-cell populations were flow-sorted at nearly 100% purity, including V beta1+ cells sequenced for TCRB.

To note about this clone: Its cognate antigen is unknown.

Study-wide results and caveats: No antigen targets were known for the expanded CD8+ clones.

Profiling relied on immunoSEQ multiplex PCR, and the TCRdb table lists in-frame clones only, not all of them. The sample contains about 10,000 clones, 75% to 85% of which appear only once. The CDR3 loop spans 14 amino acids. Unmatched junction bases numbered 2, after V lost 2 bases and J lost 2 bases. The germline V gene has CDR1 SGHDT and CDR2 YYEEEE. The genes are TRBV5-6 and TRBJ1-1; TRBD1 matches at 8 bases. Specimen: CD8+ T cells sorted from blood. The source is an adult with rheumatoid arthritis. CDR3 in amino acids: CASSFGTGNTEAFF. DNA of the CDR3: TGTGCCAGCAGCTTTGGGACAGGTAACACTGAAGCTTTCTTT. Filled out from reference TRBV5-6 and TRBJ1-1, the complete variable domain reads DAGVTQSPTHLIKTRGQQVTLRCSPKSGHDTVSWYQQALGQGPQFIFQYYEEEERQRGNFPDRFSGHQFPNYSSELNVNALLLGDSALYLCASSFGTGNTEAFFGQGTRLTVV.